This TCR beta chain stems from a study of cytomegalovirus exposure and HLA in healthy donors. Study at large: Earlier sequencing of approximately 200 million T cells yielded 95 million to 120 million unique TCR beta sequences. Study-wide results and limits: Using a false discovery rate of 0.05, a later analysis showed that about 16,000 TCR beta sequences were associated with HLA alleles.

The PCR ran on 60 Vbeta and 13 Jbeta primers. Assay: immunoSEQ multiplex PCR; the TCRdb copy retains only in-frame clones and omits some. Among 150,000 to 200,000 clones listed, roughly three quarters were seen once. Despite likely unrecorded immune exposures, the donors were nominally healthy at the time of sampling. V was pared by 2 bases and J by 5 bases, with 16 bases between. The CDR3 has 15 residues. Germline V lookup: CDR1 LGHNT, CDR2 FRNRAP. Regarding this clone: Its antigen is undetermined.

The material sequenced was PBMCs. The chain couples TRBV12-5 to TRBJ2-7; possibly TRBD2 for D (5 bases). The receptor's source is a woman in her fifties or sixties in good health and CMV-seronegative. The CDR3, as DNA: TGTGCTAGTGGTTTGTCCCTTTCGGGGATCGACGAGCAGTACTTC. This encodes CASGLSLSGIDEQYF.